Each of the 5 T cell receptor beta chains below was sequenced from the same sample in a study of control samples from healthy donors and cancer patients. Clones were sequenced by immunoSEQ multiplex PCR, and TCRdb holds only the in-frame ones, with some missing. The sample lists about 130,000 clones, approximately 90% occurring once. Sequencing was carried out using blood. These receptors were obtained from a man between 50 and 59 years old in good health.

The chain joins TRBV4-2 to TRBJ2-7; 7 bases fit TRBD1. Trimming cost V 5 bases and J 3 bases; bases outside gene matches: 7. Per germline, CDR1 LGHNA and CDR2 YNFKEQ. CDR3 length equals 14 residues. Written as DNA, the CDR3 is TGTGCCAGCAGCGACAGAACAGGGGTCTACGAGCAGTACTTC. Translating it yields CASSDRTGVYEQYF.

This clone was picked up a small number of times. The V gene is TRBV5-1, the J gene TRBJ1-4; D ambiguous. The length of the CDR3 is 16 residues. V lost 0 bases and J lost 0, with 9 bases in between. From germline, CDR1 is SGHRS and CDR2 YFSETQ. The CDR3, as DNA: TGCGCCAGCAGCTTGGGACACAGTACAACTAATGAAAAACTGTTTTTT. This encodes CASSLGHSTTNEKLFF.

This rearrangement joins TRBV14 to TRBJ2-1; D is unresolved. V lost 2 bases and J lost 3, with 11 bases in between. The germline CDR1 and CDR2 sequences are SGHDN and FVKESK. This CDR3 is 15 amino acids long. The CDR3 DNA reads TGTGCCAGCAGCCAACGACTGCACCTCTACAATGAGCAGTTCTTC. Encoded protein: CASSQRLHLYNEQFF.

The chain employs TRBV5-1 and TRBJ1-1; D is undetermined. Germline V lookup: CDR1 SGHRS, CDR2 YFSETQ. The CDR3 loop spans 13 amino acids. V was pared by 4 bases and J by 1 base, with 8 bases between. Here the CDR3 reads CASSVGRNTEAFF. CDR3 in DNA: TGCGCCAGCAGCGTCGGACGGAACACTGAAGCTTTCTTT.

This clone was seen just once. V gene TRBV19 combines with J gene TRBJ1-1; TRBD1 might be the D (6 bases). V gave up 6 bases and J gave up 1 base, with 18 bases separating them. Looked up from germline, CDR1 is LNHDA and CDR2 is SQIVND (reference sequence). The CDR3 has 16 residues. In DNA, the CDR3 is TGTGCCAGTAGCTGGGGTACGGGGGGCGCGAACACTGAAGCTTTCTTT. Protein sequence: CASSWGTGGANTEAFF.